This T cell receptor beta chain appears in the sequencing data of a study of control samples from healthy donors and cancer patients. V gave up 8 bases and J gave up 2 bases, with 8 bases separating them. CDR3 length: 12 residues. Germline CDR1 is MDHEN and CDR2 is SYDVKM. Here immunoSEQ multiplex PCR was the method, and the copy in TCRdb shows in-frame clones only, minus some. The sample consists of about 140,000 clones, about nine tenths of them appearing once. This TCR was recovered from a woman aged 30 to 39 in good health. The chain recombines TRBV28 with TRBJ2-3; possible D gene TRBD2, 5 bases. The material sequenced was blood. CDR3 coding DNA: TGTGCCAGCGAGACTAACACAGATACGCAGTATTTT. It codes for CASETNTDTQYF.